This is a list of T cell receptor beta chains from one sample in a study of vaccination effects on CD4 cells after COVID-19. TCRdb's copy holds only in-frame clones and misses some; the assay was immunoSEQ multiplex PCR. The sample lists tens of thousands of clones, around 74% seen once, with approximately 1.5% in the top ten. No antigen has been identified for these receptors. The sequencing here drew on CD4+ T cells from PBMCs cultured with HCoV-229E spike peptides, taken after COVID-19 vaccination. All receptors come from a human donor who received a COVID-19 vaccine. Both conserved end residues are part of each CDR3. Each record gives: CDR3 length, J gene, clone size, D gene, V gene, CDR3 protein, CDR3 DNA. D genes are given only for firm matches. Part of the rows lack a size; the others show once, few, many or a class for expanded clones.

>13|TRBJ1-2|NA|NA|TRBV5-8
CASSLGRIYGYTF
TGTGCCAGCAGCTTGGGGCGGATTTATGGCTACACCTTC
>15|TRBJ1-2|few|NA|TRBV5-1
CASSLTVGVRDGYTF
TGCGCCAGCAGCTTGACTGTAGGGGTCCGTGATGGCTACACCTTC
>14|TRBJ2-1|NA|NA|TRBV10-1
CASSEGGARNEQFF
TGCGCCAGCAGTGAGGGGGGCGCGAGGAATGAGCAGTTCTTC
>11|TRBJ1-2|NA|NA|TRBV6-4
CASTDNYGYTF
TGTGCCAGCACTGATAACTATGGCTACACCTTC
>12|TRBJ2-3|few|NA|TRBV7-9
CASSLPRDTQYF
TGTGCCAGCAGCTTACCGCGGGATACGCAGTATTTT
>12|TRBJ2-2|NA|NA|TRBV7-9
CASRGGAGELFF
TGTGCCAGCAGGGGAGGAGCCGGGGAGCTGTTTTTT
>15|TRBJ1-4|NA|NA|TRBV27
CASSLIQRTNEKLFF
TGTGCCAGCAGTTTAATCCAGAGAACTAATGAAAAACTGTTTTTT
>13|TRBJ1-2|once|NA|TRBV18
CASSRYDLDGYTF
TGTGCCAGCTCACGTTACGATTTGGATGGCTACACCTTC
>14|TRBJ2-5|NA|NA|TRBV7-3
CASTLGSWAETQYF
TGTGCCAGCACCTTGGGCAGTTGGGCAGAGACCCAGTACTTC
>11|TRBJ1-1|NA|NA|TRBV19
CASVGLTEAFF
TGTGCCAGTGTGGGGCTCACTGAAGCTTTCTTT
>15|TRBJ1-2|NA|TRBD1|TRBV7-2
CASSLIPQGAGGYTF
TGTGCCAGCAGCTTAATCCCACAGGGGGCAGGCGGCTACACCTTC
>14|TRBJ1-2|NA|TRBD1|TRBV2
CASRLTGGNYGYTF
TGTGCCAGCAGGTTGACAGGGGGGAACTATGGCTACACCTTC
>15|TRBJ1-1|NA|TRBD1|TRBV18
CASSPYRGDLAEAFF
TGTGCCAGCTCCCCGTACAGGGGCGATCTGGCTGAAGCTTTCTTT